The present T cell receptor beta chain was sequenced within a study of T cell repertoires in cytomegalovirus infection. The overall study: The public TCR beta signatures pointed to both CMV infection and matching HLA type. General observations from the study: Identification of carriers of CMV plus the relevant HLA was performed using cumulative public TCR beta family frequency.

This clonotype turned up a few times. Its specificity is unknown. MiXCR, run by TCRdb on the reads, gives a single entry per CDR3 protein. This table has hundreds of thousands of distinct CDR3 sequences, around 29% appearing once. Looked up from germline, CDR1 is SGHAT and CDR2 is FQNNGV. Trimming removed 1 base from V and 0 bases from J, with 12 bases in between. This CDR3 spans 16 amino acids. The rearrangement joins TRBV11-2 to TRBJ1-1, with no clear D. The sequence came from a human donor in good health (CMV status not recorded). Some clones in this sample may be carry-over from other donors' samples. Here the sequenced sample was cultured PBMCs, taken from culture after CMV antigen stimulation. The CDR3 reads CASSLGQTLMNTEAFF. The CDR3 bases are TGTGCCAGCAGCTTAGGGCAGACCCTCATGAACACTGAAGCTTTCTTT.